This passage covers 18 T cell receptor beta chains from one sample sequenced in a study of OX40 agonist ivuxolimab in advanced cancers. Assay used: immunoSEQ multiplex PCR; TCRdb lists only in-frame clones, some missing. The table shows 15,000 to 20,000 clones, with just over 70% occurring only once. Source: CD4+ or CD8+ T cells sorted from blood, taken in a trial of the OX40 agonist ivuxolimab. The receptors shown here come from an adult with an advanced solid tumor such as melanoma, head and neck, liver or kidney cancer.

The gene calls are TRBV19 and TRBJ1-1; a possible D gene is TRBD1 (5 bases). CDR1 is LNHDA, CDR2 SQIVND, per germline (reference sequence). The CDR3 spans 17 residues. Trimming cost V 4 bases and J 3 bases, with 21 bases left between them. The CDR3 DNA reads as TGTGCCAGTAGTACTATAGGGGCAGGGAAGTTGGACACTGAAGCTTTCTTT. This encodes CASSTIGAGKLDTEAFF.

This clone was detected a few times. The V and J genes are TRBV27 and TRBJ1-1; D unresolved. Germline loops: CDR1 MNHEY, CDR2 SMNVEV (reference sequence). V gave up 5 bases and J gave up 1 base, with 14 bases separating them. The CDR3 consists of 15 residues. CDR3 sequence (DNA): TGTGCCAGCAGTGCCCGGGAGGCAAGGAACACTGAAGCTTTCTTT. Protein sequence: CASSAREARNTEAFF.

The chain combines TRBV19 with TRBJ1-4; no reliable D call. The V and J ends lost 6 bases and 7 bases respectively, with 12 bases between them. This CDR3 spans 13 amino acids. Germline CDR1 and CDR2: LNHDA and SQIVND (reference sequence). CDR3 sequence reads: CASSEEGPEKLFF. CDR3 DNA: TGTGCCAGTAGCGAGGAAGGACCTGAAAAACTGTTTTTT.

CDR3 region: CASSASTGSGNTIYF. CDR3 coding DNA: TGTGCCAGCAGCGCTTCGACGGGCTCTGGAAACACCATATATTTT. The chain combines TRBV7-9 with TRBJ1-3; no definite D call. Per germline, CDR1 SEHNR and CDR2 FQNEAQ (reference sequence). CDR3 length: 15 amino acids. V was cut by 5 bases and J by 0 bases, with 11 bases left in between.

J is TRBJ2-7 and V is TRBV30; TRBD1 is a possible D gene (6 bases). Germline-derived CDR1 and CDR2 are GTSNPN and SVGIG (reference sequence). With 5 bases removed from V and 2 bases from J, the gap between germline ends came to 10 bases. CDR3 length equals 12 residues. The CDR3 region is CAWRDNTYEQYF. In nucleotides, the CDR3 is TGTGCCTGGCGGGACAATACCTACGAGCAGTACTTC.

This CDR3 is CASSLQGVFYEQYF. In nucleotides, the CDR3 is TGTGCCAGCAGTCTACAGGGGGTGTTTTACGAGCAGTACTTC. The chain combines TRBV28 with TRBJ2-7, with 8 bases identical to TRBD1. Germline values: CDR1 MDHEN, CDR2 SYDVKM. The junction had 7 bases not matched to a gene; V was cut back by 5 bases and J by 4 bases. CDR3 size: 14 residues.

This chain joins TRBV5-1 and TRBJ2-2, with TRBD2 matching over 10 bases. V was clipped by 2 bases and J by 1 base; unmatched bases: 8. This CDR3 comprises 18 residues. The V gene's germline CDR1 is SGHRS and CDR2 YFSETQ. CDR3 coding DNA: TGCGCCAGCAGCTTAAGGACTAGCGGATTACTGAACACCGGGGAGCTGTTTTTT. Protein: CASSLRTSGLLNTGELFF.

V usage is TRBV6-1 and J usage is TRBJ2-7; 12 nucleotides agree with TRBD2. The ends lost 5 bases at V and 6 bases at J; junction bases unmatched: 8. Germline V gene data show CDR1 as MNHNS and CDR2 as SASEGT. The CDR3 extends over 15 amino acids. In DNA form, the CDR3 reads TGTGCCAGCAGTTTCGGGACTAGCGGGCTCCGCGAGCAGTACTTC. Its translation: CASSFGTSGLREQYF.

This chain joins TRBV7-3 and TRBJ2-5, with D uncertain. This CDR3 spans 15 amino acids. The V end lost 1 base, the J end lost 5 bases, and 14 bases lay between the germline ends. Germline CDR1 and CDR2: SGHTA and FQGTGA. DNA of the CDR3: TGTGCCAGCAGCTTAAACGGTGGATACATGGAGACCCAGTACTTC. It translates to CASSLNGGYMETQYF.

The chain combines TRBV27 with TRBJ1-1; TRBD1 matches 7 bases. With V trimmed by 6 bases and J by 7 bases, 8 bases remained unmatched. Germline V gene data show CDR1 as MNHEY and CDR2 as SMNVEV (reference sequence). The CDR3 is made up of 13 amino acids. The CDR3 reads CASSPGGTDEAFF. The DNA of the CDR3 is TGTGCCAGCAGCCCAGGCGGGACAGATGAAGCTTTCTTT.

The chain joins TRBV19 to TRBJ2-2; D gene ambiguous. The CDR3 has 13 amino acids. Trimming left V 3 bases short and J 7 bases short, with 9 bases between. Germline CDR1 is LNHDA and CDR2 is SQIVND (reference sequence). Here the CDR3 reads CASSMAHGGELFF. The CDR3 bases are TGTGCCAGTAGTATGGCGCATGGCGGGGAGCTGTTTTTT.

The V gene is TRBV27, the J gene TRBJ2-7; D assignment may be TRBD1 or TRBD2 (5 bases each). The germline V gene has CDR1 MNHEY and CDR2 SMNVEV (reference sequence). Trimming took off 3 bases at V and 2 bases at J, with 14 bases between the two ends. CDR3 length: 15 residues. CDR3 loop: CASSFTVGPPYEQYF. The CDR3 DNA follows: TGTGCCAGCAGTTTTACCGTGGGACCTCCCTACGAGCAGTACTTC.

This chain uses TRBV4-1 with TRBJ1-1, with D unclear. Deletions cut 0 bases from V and 1 base from J, with 12 bases between. This CDR3 spans 16 amino acids. The germline V gene has CDR1 MGHRA and CDR2 YSYEKL. The CDR3 DNA is TGCGCCAGCAGCCAAGATTCGGGCAGGACGAACACTGAAGCTTTCTTT. It codes for CASSQDSGRTNTEAFF.

The CDR3 loop reads CASSLDGSGPYEQYF. Written as DNA, the CDR3 is TGTGCCAGCAGCTTAGACGGTAGCGGCCCCTACGAGCAGTACTTC. V usage is TRBV7-9 and J usage is TRBJ2-7, with TRBD2 as a possible D gene (6 bases). Germline V gives CDR1 SEHNR, CDR2 FQNEAQ (reference sequence). The CDR3 length is 15 residues. The V end lost 1 base, the J end lost 2 bases, and 12 bases lay between the germline ends. The entire variable domain, with the rest obtained from reference TRBV7-9 and TRBJ2-7, is as follows: DTGVSQNPRHKITKRGQNVTFRCDPISEHNRLYWYRQTLGQGPEFLTYFQNEAQLEKSRLLSDRFSAERPKGSFSTLEIQRTEQGDSAMYLCASSLDGSGPYEQYFGPGTRLTVT.

This clone was seen more than once but under ten times. This chain joins TRBV7-8 and TRBJ2-2, with D possibly being TRBD2 (6 bases). Trimming cost V 0 bases and J 5 bases, with 13 bases left between them. The germline gives CDR1 SGHVS, CDR2 FQNEAQ. The CDR3 consists of 16 residues. In DNA, the CDR3 is TGTGCCAGCAGCTTAGCTTCGGGAGTGGGAACCGGGGAGCTGTTTTTT. Its protein product is CASSLASGVGTGELFF.

The rearrangement uses TRBV28 and TRBJ2-7, with 11 bases fitting TRBD1. Per germline, CDR1 MDHEN and CDR2 SYDVKM. The V gene end was trimmed by 5 bases and the J gene end by 3 bases; junction bases not matched to a gene: 3. This CDR3 is built from 14 residues. Written as DNA, the CDR3 is TGTGCCAGCAGTCCAGGGACAGGGGGCTACGAGCAGTACTTC. It yields the protein CASSPGTGGYEQYF.

The V call is TRBV7-8, the J call TRBJ2-5; 7 bases agree with TRBD2. Germline V lookup: CDR1 SGHVS, CDR2 FQNEAQ. The CDR3 loop spans 17 amino acids. V gave up 1 base and J gave up 1 base; unmatched junction bases: 9. The DNA of the CDR3 is TGTGCCAGCAGCTTAGAATTGGTAGCGGGCCCCCAAGAGACCCAGTACTTC. Its protein is CASSLELVAGPQETQYF.

By sample share, this clone is medium-sized. The chain has TRBV7-9 and TRBJ2-2; the D gene is possibly TRBD1 (6 bases). Trimming left V 6 bases short and J 5 bases short, with 10 bases between. The CDR3 sequence is 13 residues long. Germline assignment: CDR1 SEHNR and CDR2 FQNEAQ (reference sequence). CDR3 bases: TGTGCCAGCAGTCCAGGGGAGACCGGGGAGCTGTTTTTT. Translated, it gives CASSPGETGELFF.